A single sample gave rise to the 2 T cell receptor beta chains below, sequenced in a study of T cell responses to AZD1222 COVID-19 vaccine. Data came from immunoSEQ multiplex PCR; TCRdb stores just in-frame clones and leaves some out. The sample consists of about 99,000 clones, over 90% of them appearing once. Sample: peripheral blood, taken on day 0 of AZD1222 vaccination. The receptors were gathered from an adult in good health.

The CDR3 DNA reads as TGCGCCAGCAGCAGTTCGTCTACTAATGAAAAACTGTTTTTT. Translation: CASSSSSTNEKLFF. This rearrangement joins TRBV5-1 to TRBJ1-4, with unresolved D. V was pared by 4 bases and J by 2 bases, with 9 bases between. The CDR3 spans 14 residues. CDR1 and CDR2 (germline): SGHRS, YFSETQ.

The chain carries TRBV3-1 (or the pseudogene TRBV3-2) and TRBJ1-2; 7 nucleotides match TRBD1. J gave up 0 bases and V 4 bases, and 11 bases lay outside the gene matches. The CDR3 loop spans 17 amino acids. Germline V gene sequence: CDR1 LGHDT, CDR2 YNNKEL (reference sequence). For the CDR3, the DNA is TGTGCCAGCAGCCTCGGGTCACAGGGGCCATCTAACTATGGCTACACCTTC. This gives the protein CASSLGSQGPSNYGYTF.